Listed here are 14 T cell receptor beta chains from one sample, sequenced in a study of shared clonotypes between healthy human individuals. In the naive CD8 group, cells lacked CD45RO and were positively selected for CCR7, so terminally differentiated effector memory CD45RA+ cells were left out. Measured with immunoSEQ multiplex PCR; TCRdb has only the in-frame clones, and not every one. The repertoire consists of about 2.1 million clones, with around 93% occurring once and the leading ten covering less than 2%. What was sequenced was naive CD8+ T cells from PBMCs. The receptors stem from a man younger than 30 in good health. Some clones in this sample may be carry-over from other donors' samples.

This rearrangement joins TRBV4-3 to TRBJ1-2; tentative D call: TRBD1 (5 bases). This CDR3 has 16 residues. V lost 0 bases, J lost 4 bases, and 15 bases lay in between. CDR1 and CDR2 from the germline V gene are LGHNA and YSLEER. Here the CDR3 DNA reads TGCGCCAGCAGCCAAGACCTCGAGGGGATCGGCTATGGCTACACCTTC. Residues: CASSQDLEGIGYGYTF.

This clone was counted a single time. The chain has TRBV27 and TRBJ2-7; D may be TRBD2 (6 bases). Trimming cost V 6 bases and J 2 bases, with 14 bases left between them. Germline V gene sequence: CDR1 MNHEY, CDR2 SMNVEV (reference sequence). This CDR3 spans 14 amino acids. The CDR3 loop is CASSSQGTPYEQYF. Here the CDR3 DNA reads TGTGCCAGCAGCTCCCAAGGGACTCCCTACGAGCAGTACTTC.

This clone was counted a single time. The chain employs TRBV13 and TRBJ2-1; 9 bases agree with TRBD2. The V segment lost 1 base and the J segment 2 bases; nucleotides outside the gene matches: 6. Looked up from germline, CDR1 is PRHDT and CDR2 is FYEKMQ (reference sequence). The CDR3 loop spans 17 amino acids. CDR3 protein: CASSLVWREGTYNEQFF. The CDR3 coding sequence is TGTGCCAGCAGCTTAGTCTGGCGGGAGGGGACCTACAATGAGCAGTTCTTC.

The chain recombines TRBV29-1 with TRBJ2-2; D possibly corresponds to TRBD1 (6 bases). This CDR3 region has 14 residues. Germline assignment: CDR1 SQVTM and CDR2 ANQGSEA. V was cut by 4 bases and J by 0 bases, with 9 bases left in between. The CDR3 bases are TGCAGCGTTGTTACAGGGCCGAACACCGGGGAGCTGTTTTTT. This sequence encodes CSVVTGPNTGELFF.

The rearrangement joins TRBV30 to TRBJ2-4; D tentatively fits TRBD1 or TRBD2 (5 bases each). Germline-derived CDR1 and CDR2 are GTSNPN and SVGIG (reference sequence). The CDR3 covers 13 residues. V lost 3 bases to trimming and J lost 2 bases, with 8 bases between them. For the CDR3, the DNA is TGTGCCTGGAGCCCGGGACCCAAAAACATTCAGTACTTC. This translates into CAWSPGPKNIQYF.

The rearrangement uses TRBV27 and TRBJ2-1; weak D call: TRBD2 (6 bases). Germline V lookup: CDR1 MNHEY, CDR2 SMNVEV (reference sequence). Trimming stripped 3 bases from V and 5 bases from J, with 11 bases between. This CDR3 has 14 residues. CDR3: CASSFSGLHNEQFF. The CDR3 nucleotides are TGTGCCAGCAGTTTCTCGGGACTTCACAATGAGCAGTTCTTC.

This chain joins TRBV6-1 and TRBJ2-7, with 11 positions matching TRBD2. CDR1 and CDR2 (germline): MNHNS, SASEGT. After removal of 1 base from V and 0 bases from J, the junction contained 8 bases not matched to a gene. The CDR3 runs 18 residues. In DNA, the CDR3 is TGTGCCAGCAGTGAAGGGACTAGCGGGTGGCCCCGCTCCTACGAGCAGTACTTC. Translated: CASSEGTSGWPRSYEQYF.

This clone was observed a single time. This chain uses TRBV25-1 with TRBJ2-3; D gene uncertain. Germline CDR1 MGHDK, CDR2 SYGVNS. The V gene lost 6 bases and the J gene lost 0 bases, with 10 bases spanning the gap. This CDR3 is built from 14 residues. Written as DNA, the CDR3 is TGTGCCAGCAGACTTGACAAGAGCACAGATACGCAGTATTTT. It codes for CASRLDKSTDTQYF.

The chain carries TRBV5-6 and TRBJ2-3; TRBD2 matches at 12 bases. After removal of 3 bases from V and 3 bases from J, the junction contained 8 bases not matched to a gene. This CDR3 contains 17 residues. Per germline, CDR1 SGHDT and CDR2 YYEEEE. CDR3 loop: CASSWAGTSGSTDTQYF. The CDR3 DNA follows: TGTGCCAGCAGCTGGGCCGGGACTAGCGGGTCAACAGATACGCAGTATTTT.

The CDR3 nucleotides read TGTGCCAGCAGTTTAGCACTAGTGTACGAGCAGTACTTC. Its translation is CASSLALVYEQYF. V and J are TRBV28 and TRBJ2-7, with D possibly being TRBD2 (5 bases). CDR3 length equals 13 residues. V was shortened by 2 bases and J by 4 bases, with 9 bases between the two germline ends. Germline V CDR1 and CDR2: MDHEN, SYDVKM. Full variable domain (outside the CDR3, taken from reference TRBV28 and TRBJ2-7): DVKVTQSSRYLVKRTGEKVFLECVQDMDHENMFWYRQDPGLGLRLIYFSYDVKMKEKGDIPEGYSVSREKKERFSLILESASTNQTSMYLCASSLALVYEQYFGPGTRLTVT.

This chain's CDR3 is CASSRRASGIYNEQFF. The CDR3 DNA reads TGTGCCAGCAGCAGAAGGGCTAGCGGGATATACAATGAGCAGTTCTTC. The chain carries TRBV9 and TRBJ2-1; 9 positions agree with TRBD2. Per the germline V gene, CDR1 is SGDLS and CDR2 is YYNGEE. The trim removed 4 bases at V and 4 bases at J, leaving 9 bases unmatched. The CDR3 runs to 16 residues.

The chain couples TRBV28 to TRBJ1-4; D may be TRBD1 (5 bases). Trimming removed 3 bases at V and 8 bases at J, with 25 bases between. This CDR3 region has 18 residues. Germline CDR1 MDHEN, CDR2 SYDVKM. In DNA, the CDR3 is TGTGCCAGCAGTTTTGAATGGCCGGTGGGACCGGGTAGGGAAAAACTGTTTTTT. It translates to CASSFEWPVGPGREKLFF.

The table lists this clone with a count of one. The CDR3 protein is CASSWGTSGREEQFF. CDR3 coding DNA: TGCGCCAGCAGCTGGGGGACTAGCGGGAGAGAAGAGCAGTTCTTC. V and J are TRBV5-1 and TRBJ2-1, with 14 bases matching TRBD2. Germline lookup yields CDR1 SGHRS and CDR2 YFSETQ. The J segment lost 10 bases and the V segment lost 3 bases, leaving 6 bases of the junction unmatched. This CDR3 spans 15 amino acids.

This chain connects TRBV7-8 to TRBJ1-2, with D unresolved. CDR3 length equals 12 residues. V was cut by 5 bases and J by 5 bases, with 9 bases left in between. Germline V gene sequence: CDR1 SGHVS, CDR2 FQNEAQ. The CDR3 region has the DNA TGTGCCAGCAGCGCCGACGGATATGGCTACACCTTC. Encoded protein: CASSADGYGYTF. The variable domain in full, completed from reference TRBV7-8 and TRBJ1-2, reads GAGVSQSPRYKVAKRGQDVALRCDPISGHVSLFWYQQALGQGPEFLTYFQNEAQLDKSGLPSDRFFAERPEGSVSTLKIQRTQQEDSAVYLCASSADGYGYTFGSGTRLTVV.